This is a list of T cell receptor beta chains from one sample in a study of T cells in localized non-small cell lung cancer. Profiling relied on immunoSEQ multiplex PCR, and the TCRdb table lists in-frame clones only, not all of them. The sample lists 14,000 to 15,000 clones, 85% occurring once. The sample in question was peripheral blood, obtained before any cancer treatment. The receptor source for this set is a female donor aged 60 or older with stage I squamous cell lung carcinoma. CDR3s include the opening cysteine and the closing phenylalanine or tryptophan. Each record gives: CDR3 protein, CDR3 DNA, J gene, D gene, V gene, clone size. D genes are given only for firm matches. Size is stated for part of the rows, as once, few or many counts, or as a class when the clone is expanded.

CDR3 protein: CSAGASGTDTQYF
CDR3 DNA: TGCAGCGCGGGGGCATCGGGCACAGATACGCAGTATTTT
J gene: TRBJ2-3
D gene: NA
V gene: TRBV29-1
clone size: NA

CDR3 protein: CASRDRTLYEQYF
CDR3 DNA: TGTGCCAGCCGGGACAGGACTCTATACGAGCAGTACTTC
J gene: TRBJ2-7
D gene: TRBD1
V gene: TRBV28
clone size: NA

CDR3 protein: CASSQVEAGNSYNSPLHF
CDR3 DNA: TGTGCCAGCAGCCAAGTAGAAGCGGGGAATTCCTATAATTCACCCCTCCACTTT
J gene: TRBJ1-6
D gene: NA
V gene: TRBV4-2
clone size: NA

CDR3 protein: CASTPAADYGYTF
CDR3 DNA: TGTGCCAGCACTCCGGCGGCGGACTATGGCTACACCTTC
J gene: TRBJ1-2
D gene: NA
V gene: TRBV5-6
clone size: few

CDR3 protein: CASSDRSGSGTDTQYF
CDR3 DNA: TGTGCCAGCAGCGACCGCAGCGGGAGCGGCACAGATACGCAGTATTTT
J gene: TRBJ2-3
D gene: TRBD2
V gene: TRBV7-4
clone size: NA

CDR3 protein: CASLQGGIGYTF
CDR3 DNA: TGTGCCAGCTTACAGGGCGGTATCGGCTACACCTTC
J gene: TRBJ1-2
D gene: NA
V gene: TRBV19
clone size: NA

CDR3 protein: CASSERSGRETQYF
CDR3 DNA: TGTGCCAGCAGTGAGCGGTCGGGGCGAGAGACCCAGTACTTC
J gene: TRBJ2-5
D gene: NA
V gene: TRBV2
clone size: NA

CDR3 protein: CASSQKGQGTYEQYF
CDR3 DNA: TGTGCCAGCAGCCAAAAAGGACAGGGTACCTACGAGCAGTACTTC
J gene: TRBJ2-7
D gene: TRBD1
V gene: TRBV7-9
clone size: NA

CDR3 protein: CAISESGGDSPLHF
CDR3 DNA: TGTGCCATCAGTGAGTCAGGTGGCGATTCACCCCTCCACTTT
J gene: TRBJ1-6
D gene: NA
V gene: TRBV10-3
clone size: NA

CDR3 protein: CASSIGTVRGELFF
CDR3 DNA: TGTGCCAGCAGCATCGGCACTGTACGCGGGGAGCTGTTTTTT
J gene: TRBJ2-2
D gene: NA
V gene: TRBV7-2
clone size: NA

CDR3 protein: CAISGSSNYGYTF
CDR3 DNA: TGTGCCATCAGTGGAAGCAGTAACTATGGCTACACCTTC
J gene: TRBJ1-2
D gene: NA
V gene: TRBV10-3
clone size: once

CDR3 protein: CASSPGRGGQPQHF
CDR3 DNA: TGTGCCAGCAGCCCCGGGAGGGGAGGGCAGCCCCAGCATTTT
J gene: TRBJ1-5
D gene: NA
V gene: TRBV6-5
clone size: NA

CDR3 protein: CASSRDYGYTF
CDR3 DNA: TGTGCCAGCTCCAGGGACTATGGCTACACCTTC
J gene: TRBJ1-2
D gene: NA
V gene: TRBV7-9
clone size: NA

CDR3 protein: CASSLTGGGQETQYF
CDR3 DNA: TGTGCCAGCTCCCTAACAGGGGGGGGCCAAGAGACCCAGTACTTC
J gene: TRBJ2-5
D gene: NA
V gene: TRBV18
clone size: NA

CDR3 protein: CASSFFDRADTEAFF
CDR3 DNA: TGTGCCAGCAGCTTTTTTGACAGGGCGGACACTGAAGCTTTCTTT
J gene: TRBJ1-1
D gene: TRBD1
V gene: TRBV5-6
clone size: NA

CDR3 protein: CATSRDLGNSPLHF
CDR3 DNA: TGTGCCACCAGCAGAGATCTCGGAAATTCACCCCTCCACTTT
J gene: TRBJ1-6
D gene: NA
V gene: TRBV15
clone size: NA

CDR3 protein: CASSSDDRGYQPQHF
CDR3 DNA: TGTGCCAGCAGCTCGGACGACAGGGGGTATCAGCCCCAGCATTTT
J gene: TRBJ1-5
D gene: TRBD1
V gene: TRBV5-5
clone size: NA

CDR3 protein: CASSLNRVANEKLFF
CDR3 DNA: TGCGCCAGCAGCTTGAACAGGGTGGCTAATGAAAAACTGTTTTTT
J gene: TRBJ1-4
D gene: NA
V gene: TRBV5-1
clone size: NA

CDR3 protein: CASSLYGVGTGELFF
CDR3 DNA: TGTGCCAGCAGCTTATATGGGGTAGGCACCGGGGAGCTGTTTTTT
J gene: TRBJ2-2
D gene: NA
V gene: TRBV5-4
clone size: NA

CDR3 protein: CASTMGDRLGTDTQYF
CDR3 DNA: TGTGCCAGCACCATGGGAGACAGGCTGGGCACAGATACGCAGTATTTT
J gene: TRBJ2-3
D gene: NA
V gene: TRBV28
clone size: NA

CDR3 protein: CASSFTGEGSPLHF
CDR3 DNA: TGTGCCAGCAGTTTTACAGGGGAGGGTTCACCCCTCCACTTT
J gene: TRBJ1-6
D gene: TRBD1
V gene: TRBV6-5
clone size: NA

CDR3 protein: CASSSGGVGNIQYF
CDR3 DNA: TGTGCCAGCAGCTCCGGCGGGGTAGGGAACATTCAGTACTTC
J gene: TRBJ2-4
D gene: NA
V gene: TRBV5-4
clone size: NA

CDR3 protein: CASTRTGVLNQPQHF
CDR3 DNA: TGTGCCAGCACTCGGACAGGGGTTCTCAATCAGCCCCAGCATTTT
J gene: TRBJ1-5
D gene: TRBD1
V gene: TRBV25-1
clone size: NA

CDR3 protein: CASSGATDQETQYF
CDR3 DNA: TGTGCCAGCAGTGGTGCGACAGATCAAGAGACCCAGTACTTC
J gene: TRBJ2-5
D gene: NA
V gene: TRBV13
clone size: NA

CDR3 protein: CASSYLTGTNEKLFF
CDR3 DNA: TGTGCCAGCAGTTATTTGACAGGGACTAATGAAAAACTGTTTTTT
J gene: TRBJ1-4
D gene: TRBD1
V gene: TRBV6-5
clone size: NA

CDR3 protein: CSLLAGGTDTQYF
CDR3 DNA: TGCAGCTTATTAGCGGGAGGTACAGATACGCAGTATTTT
J gene: TRBJ2-3
D gene: TRBD2
V gene: TRBV29-1
clone size: few

CDR3 protein: CATSRDRGRVNEQYF
CDR3 DNA: TGTGCCACCAGCAGAGATAGGGGCAGGGTGAACGAGCAGTACTTC
J gene: TRBJ2-7
D gene: NA
V gene: TRBV15
clone size: NA

CDR3 protein: CASSQDYGLAGNEQFF
CDR3 DNA: TGCGCCAGCAGCCAAGATTACGGACTAGCGGGAAATGAGCAGTTCTTC
J gene: TRBJ2-1
D gene: TRBD2
V gene: TRBV4-3
clone size: NA

CDR3 protein: CASSLLTGQPGELFF
CDR3 DNA: TGCGCCAGCAGCCTTCTGACAGGGCAACCCGGGGAGCTGTTTTTT
J gene: TRBJ2-2
D gene: TRBD1
V gene: TRBV5-1
clone size: NA